Listed below are T cell receptor beta chains from one sample, sequenced in a study of blood T cell repertoires in COVID-19. Using immunoSEQ multiplex PCR, the repertoire was profiled, and TCRdb retains in-frame clones only, with some absent. The sample holds a few hundred thousand clones; roughly 89% are singletons and the top ten take 3% to 4.5%. The sample was peripheral blood. These receptors were taken from a woman aged 55-70 years with COVID-19, enrolled during active disease. CDR3s include the opening cysteine and the closing phenylalanine or tryptophan. The order of the fields is CDR3 protein, CDR3 DNA, V gene, clone size, J gene, D gene. D genes are given only for firm matches. Size is stated for part of the rows, as once, few or many counts, or as a class when the clone is expanded.

CASTLAAGNNEKLFF | TGTGCCAGCACCCTGGCCGCGGGGAATAATGAAAAACTGTTTTTT | TRBV2 | few | TRBJ1-4 | .
CASRGTGYGYTF | TGTGCCAGCCGAGGGACAGGGTATGGCTACACCTTC | TRBV2 | . | TRBJ1-2 | TRBD1
CASSSQGGTYEQYF | TGCGCCAGCAGCTCCCAGGGGGGAACCTACGAGCAGTACTTC | TRBV5-1 | . | TRBJ2-7 | .
CPRGRGTSYEQYF | TGCCCACGGGGGAGGGGGACATCCTACGAGCAGTACTTC | TRBV11-3 | . | TRBJ2-7 | .
CASSYFMGAGYGYTF | TGTGCCAGCAGTTACTTTATGGGGGCAGGCTATGGCTACACCTTC | TRBV6-5 | . | TRBJ1-2 | .
CASSPHSATNEKLFF | TGTGCCAGCAGTCCCCACAGTGCAACTAATGAAAAACTGTTTTTT | TRBV28 | . | TRBJ1-4 | .
CASSLGTANEQYF | TGTGCCAGCAGCTTGGGGACAGCCAACGAGCAGTACTTC | TRBV7-2 | once | TRBJ2-7 | TRBD1
CASSLLASGDGNQPQHF | TGTGCCAGCAGCTTATTGGCGTCCGGGGATGGCAATCAGCCCCAGCATTTT | TRBV7-8 | few | TRBJ1-5 | .
CASSLSGGDYNEQFF | TGTGCCAGCAGCCTAAGCGGGGGGGACTACAATGAGCAGTTCTTC | TRBV11-3 | . | TRBJ2-1 | TRBD2
CASRLTANTEAFF | TGTGCCAGCAGATTAACAGCTAACACTGAAGCTTTCTTT | TRBV6-5 | few | TRBJ1-1 | .
CSASWGTNYGYTF | TGCAGTGCTAGTTGGGGGACAAATTATGGCTACACCTTC | TRBV20-1 | . | TRBJ1-2 | .
CASSSGRGNTEAFF | TGTGCCAGCAGTTCCGGCAGGGGCAACACTGAAGCTTTCTTT | TRBV6-5 | . | TRBJ1-1 | .
CASRSSQETQYF | TGTGCCAGCAGGTCCAGCCAAGAGACCCAGTACTTC | TRBV6-5 | . | TRBJ2-5 | .
CASYYGGNQPQHF | TGTGCCAGCTATTACGGTGGCAATCAGCCCCAGCATTTT | TRBV6-6 | . | TRBJ1-5 | .
CASSLGASGGGDTQYF | TGTGCCAGCAGCTTAGGGGCTAGCGGGGGGGGAGATACGCAGTATTTT | TRBV7-2 | . | TRBJ2-3 | TRBD2
CASSWTGVNQPQHF | TGTGCCAGCAGTTGGACAGGGGTGAATCAGCCCCAGCATTTT | TRBV2 | few | TRBJ1-5 | TRBD1
CASSPGQGDGYTF | TGTGCCAGCTCACCGGGACAGGGGGATGGCTACACCTTC | TRBV18 | . | TRBJ1-2 | TRBD1
CASSPLQGPNSPLHF | TGTGCCAGCAGCCCGTTGCAGGGGCCCAATTCACCCCTCCACTTT | TRBV4-2 | . | TRBJ1-6 | .
CASSADSLVGYTF | TGTGCCAGCAGTGCCGACAGTTTGGTTGGCTACACCTTC | TRBV6-2/TRBV6-3 | . | TRBJ1-2 | .
CASSSETEAFF | TGCGCCAGCAGCTCGGAGACTGAAGCTTTCTTT | TRBV5-1 | . | TRBJ1-1 | .
CATERGTSATGELFF | TGTGCCACTGAGAGGGGGACCTCGGCCACCGGGGAGCTGTTTTTT | TRBV6-5 | . | TRBJ2-2 | .
CASSARDRWGSGANVLTF | TGTGCCAGCAGCGCCCGGGACAGGTGGGGCTCTGGGGCCAACGTCCTGACTTTC | TRBV9 | . | TRBJ2-6 | TRBD1
CASSREGITDTQYF | TGTGCCAGCAGCCGGGAGGGGATTACAGATACGCAGTATTTT | TRBV7-3 | . | TRBJ2-3 | TRBD2
CASSQDRGFRNTIYF | TGTGCCAGCAGCCAAGACAGGGGCTTTCGAAACACCATATATTTT | TRBV3-1/TRBV3-2 | once | TRBJ1-3 | .
CAYQGANLNYGYTF | TGTGCCTACCAGGGGGCTAACCTTAACTATGGCTACACCTTC | TRBV30 | . | TRBJ1-2 | TRBD1
CASSILRGVYNEQFF | TGTGCCAGTAGTATCCTCCGCGGGGTCTACAATGAGCAGTTCTTC | TRBV19 | . | TRBJ2-1 | .
CAGDSGTADSGEQYF | TGTGCCGGGGACTCCGGGACAGCAGATAGTGGGGAGCAGTACTTC | TRBV2 | . | TRBJ2-7 | .